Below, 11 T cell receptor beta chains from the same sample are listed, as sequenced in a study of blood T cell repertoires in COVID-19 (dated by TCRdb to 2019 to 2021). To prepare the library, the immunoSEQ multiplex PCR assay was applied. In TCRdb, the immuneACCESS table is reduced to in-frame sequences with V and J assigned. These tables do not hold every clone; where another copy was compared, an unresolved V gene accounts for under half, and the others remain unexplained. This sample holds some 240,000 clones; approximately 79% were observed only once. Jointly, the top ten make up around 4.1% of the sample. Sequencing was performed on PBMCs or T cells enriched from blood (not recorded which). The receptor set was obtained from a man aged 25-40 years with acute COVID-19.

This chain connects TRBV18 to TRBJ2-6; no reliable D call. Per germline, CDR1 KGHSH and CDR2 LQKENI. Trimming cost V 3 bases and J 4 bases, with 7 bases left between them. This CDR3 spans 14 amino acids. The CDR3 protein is CASSPQLGANVLTF. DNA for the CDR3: TGTGCCAGCTCACCGCAGTTAGGGGCCAACGTCCTGACTTTC.

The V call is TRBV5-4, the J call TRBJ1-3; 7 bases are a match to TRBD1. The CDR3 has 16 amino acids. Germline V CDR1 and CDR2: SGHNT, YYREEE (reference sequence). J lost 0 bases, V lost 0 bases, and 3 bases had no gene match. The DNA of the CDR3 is TGTGCCAGCAGCTTGGACAGGGGCAGCTCTGGAAACACCATATATTTT. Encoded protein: CASSLDRGSSGNTIYF.

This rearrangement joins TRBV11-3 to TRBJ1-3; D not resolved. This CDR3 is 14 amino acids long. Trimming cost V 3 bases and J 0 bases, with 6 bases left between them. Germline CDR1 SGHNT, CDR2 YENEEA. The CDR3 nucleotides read TGTGCCAGCAGCTTCAGTGCCTCTGGAAACACCATATATTTT. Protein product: CASSFSASGNTIYF.

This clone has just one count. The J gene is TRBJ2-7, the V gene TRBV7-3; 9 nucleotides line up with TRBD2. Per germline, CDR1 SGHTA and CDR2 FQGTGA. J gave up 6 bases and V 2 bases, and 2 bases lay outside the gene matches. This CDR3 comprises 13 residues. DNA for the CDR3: TGTGCCAGCAGCTTAGCGGGAGGGGGCGAGCAGTACGTC. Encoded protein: CASSLAGGGEQYV.

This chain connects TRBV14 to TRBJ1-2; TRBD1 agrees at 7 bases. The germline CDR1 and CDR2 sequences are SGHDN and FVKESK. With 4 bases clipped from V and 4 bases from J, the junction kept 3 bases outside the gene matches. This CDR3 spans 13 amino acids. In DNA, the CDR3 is TGTGCCAGCAGCCGACAGGGCGCCTATGGCTACACCTTC. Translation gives CASSRQGAYGYTF.

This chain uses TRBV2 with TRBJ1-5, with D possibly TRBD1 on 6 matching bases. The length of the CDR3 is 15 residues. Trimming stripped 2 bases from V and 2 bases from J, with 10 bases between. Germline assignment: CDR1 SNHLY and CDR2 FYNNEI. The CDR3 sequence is CASSEQGLGNQPQHF. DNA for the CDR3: TGTGCCAGCAGTGAACAGGGGTTGGGCAATCAGCCCCAGCATTTT.

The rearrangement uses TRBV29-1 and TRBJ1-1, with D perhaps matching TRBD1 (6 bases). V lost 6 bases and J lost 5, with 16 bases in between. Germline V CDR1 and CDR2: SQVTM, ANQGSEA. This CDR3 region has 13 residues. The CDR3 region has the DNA TGCAGCGTCATCGCCGGGACATCAACTGAAGCTTTCTTT. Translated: CSVIAGTSTEAFF.

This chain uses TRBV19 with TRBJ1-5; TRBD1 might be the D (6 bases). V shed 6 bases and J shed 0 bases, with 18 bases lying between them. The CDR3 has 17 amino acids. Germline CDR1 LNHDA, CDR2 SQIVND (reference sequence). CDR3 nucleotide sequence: TGTGCCAGTAGCGAAATGGACAGCATTTATAGCAATCAGCCCCAGCATTTT. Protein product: CASSEMDSIYSNQPQHF.

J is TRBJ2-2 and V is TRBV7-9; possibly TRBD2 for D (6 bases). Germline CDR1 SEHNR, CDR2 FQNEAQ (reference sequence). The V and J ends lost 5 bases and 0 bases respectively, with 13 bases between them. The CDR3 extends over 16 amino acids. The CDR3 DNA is TGTGCCAGCAGCGGACCGGGAGCCTCGAACACCGGGGAGCTGTTTTTT. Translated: CASSGPGASNTGELFF.

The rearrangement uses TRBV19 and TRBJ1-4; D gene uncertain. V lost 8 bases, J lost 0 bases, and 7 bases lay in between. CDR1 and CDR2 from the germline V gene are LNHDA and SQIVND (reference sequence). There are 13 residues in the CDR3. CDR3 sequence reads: CASGGTTNEKLFF. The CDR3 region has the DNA TGTGCCAGTGGAGGAACAACTAATGAAAAACTGTTTTTT.

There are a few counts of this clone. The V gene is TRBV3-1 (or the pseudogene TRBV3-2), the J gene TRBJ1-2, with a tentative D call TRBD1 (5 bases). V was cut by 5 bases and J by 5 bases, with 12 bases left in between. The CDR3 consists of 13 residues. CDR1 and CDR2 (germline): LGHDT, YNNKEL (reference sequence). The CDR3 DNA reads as TGTGCCAGCAGCTCCGGGACTCTTTATGGCTACACCTTC. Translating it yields CASSSGTLYGYTF.